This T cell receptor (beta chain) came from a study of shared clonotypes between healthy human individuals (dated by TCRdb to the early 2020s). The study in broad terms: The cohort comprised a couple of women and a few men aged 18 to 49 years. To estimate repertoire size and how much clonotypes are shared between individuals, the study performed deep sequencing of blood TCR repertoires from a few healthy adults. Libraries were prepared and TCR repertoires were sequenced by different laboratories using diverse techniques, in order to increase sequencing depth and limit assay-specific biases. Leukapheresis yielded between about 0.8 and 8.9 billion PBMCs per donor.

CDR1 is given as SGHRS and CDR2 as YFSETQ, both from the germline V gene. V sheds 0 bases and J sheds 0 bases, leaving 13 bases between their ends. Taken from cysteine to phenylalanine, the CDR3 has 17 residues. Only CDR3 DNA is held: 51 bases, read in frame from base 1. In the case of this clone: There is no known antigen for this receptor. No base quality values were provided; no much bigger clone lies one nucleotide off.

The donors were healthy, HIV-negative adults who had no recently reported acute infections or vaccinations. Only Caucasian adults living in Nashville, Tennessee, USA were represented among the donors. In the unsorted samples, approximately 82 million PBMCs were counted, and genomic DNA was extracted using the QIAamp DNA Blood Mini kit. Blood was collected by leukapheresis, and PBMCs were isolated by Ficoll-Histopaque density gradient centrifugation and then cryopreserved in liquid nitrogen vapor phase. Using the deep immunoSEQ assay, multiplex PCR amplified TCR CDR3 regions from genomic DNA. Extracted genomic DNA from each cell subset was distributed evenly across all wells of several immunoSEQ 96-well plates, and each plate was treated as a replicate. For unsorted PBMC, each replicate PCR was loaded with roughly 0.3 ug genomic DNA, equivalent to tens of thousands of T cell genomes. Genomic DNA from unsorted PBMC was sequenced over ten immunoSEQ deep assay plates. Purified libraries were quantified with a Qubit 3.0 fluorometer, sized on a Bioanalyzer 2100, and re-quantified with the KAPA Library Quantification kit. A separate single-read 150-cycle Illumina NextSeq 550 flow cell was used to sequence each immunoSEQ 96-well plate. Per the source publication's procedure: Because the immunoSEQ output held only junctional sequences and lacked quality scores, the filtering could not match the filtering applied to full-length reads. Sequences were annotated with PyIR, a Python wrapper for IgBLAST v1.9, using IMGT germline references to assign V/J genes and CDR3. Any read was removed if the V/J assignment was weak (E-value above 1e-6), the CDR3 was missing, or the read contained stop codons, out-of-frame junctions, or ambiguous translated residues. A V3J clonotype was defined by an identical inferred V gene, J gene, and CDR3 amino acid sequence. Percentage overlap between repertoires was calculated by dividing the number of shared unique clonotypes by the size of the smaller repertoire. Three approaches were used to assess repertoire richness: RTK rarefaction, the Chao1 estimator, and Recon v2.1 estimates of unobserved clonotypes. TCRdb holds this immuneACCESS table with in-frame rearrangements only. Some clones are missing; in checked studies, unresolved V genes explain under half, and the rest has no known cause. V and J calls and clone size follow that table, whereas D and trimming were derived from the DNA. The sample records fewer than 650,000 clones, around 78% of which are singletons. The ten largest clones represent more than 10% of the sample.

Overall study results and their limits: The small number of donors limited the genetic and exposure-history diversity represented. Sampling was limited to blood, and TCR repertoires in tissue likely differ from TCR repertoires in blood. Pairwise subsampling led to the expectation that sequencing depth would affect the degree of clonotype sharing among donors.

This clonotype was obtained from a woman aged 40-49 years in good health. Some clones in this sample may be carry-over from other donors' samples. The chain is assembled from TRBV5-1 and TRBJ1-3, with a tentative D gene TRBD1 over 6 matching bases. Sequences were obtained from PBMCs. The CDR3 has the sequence CASSLDRDLVSGNTIYF. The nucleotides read TGCGCCAGCAGCTTGGACAGGGACCTTGTCTCTGGAAACACCATATATTTT.